A single T cell receptor (beta chain) is shown here with its context. The sample belongs to a study of blood T cell repertoires in COVID-19. Across the study: Samples taken during acute and convalescent COVID-19 were collected in the United States, Italy and Spain. PBMCs, B-cell-depleted T cells, or T cells were the source of the cDNA or gDNA that made up the material.

In the authors' methods: Amplified reference gene primers provided the basis for estimating nucleated cell counts. This table comes from immunoSEQ multiplex PCR, and its TCRdb copy is limited to in-frame clones, with some not included. The DNA was the basis for D and trimming; V, J and clone size are from that table. The repertoire consists of about 410,000 clones, with approximately 90% occurring once and the leading ten covering roughly 1.5%. Patients of the Seattle cohort, enrolled during active infection, were followed longitudinally. Per the germline V gene, CDR1 is MNHEY and CDR2 is SMNVEV (reference sequence). V was clipped by 7 bases and J by 3 bases, with 15 bases between them. This CDR3 spans 14 amino acids.

The chain joins TRBV27 to TRBJ1-2, with a possible D match to TRBD1 (5 bases). This receptor was obtained from a woman in her forties with COVID-19, enrolled during active disease. The sample comprised peripheral blood. The DNA of the CDR3 is TGTGCCAGCAAACGTCAGGGTTTGGACTATGGCTACACCTTC. The encoded protein is CASKRQGLDYGYTF.